This T cell receptor beta chain was observed in a study of OX40 agonist ivuxolimab in advanced cancers. Study outcomes and limitations: Low normalized T-cell clonal expansion also characterized some of the nonresponders. People who partly responded at 0.1-3.0 mg/kg had some of the least clonal expansion seen. At doses 0.1 to 3.0 mg/kg, CD4+ and CD8+ clones expanded.

The CDR3 runs 14 residues. CDR1 and CDR2 from the germline V gene are SGHAT and FQNNGV. Generated by immunoSEQ multiplex PCR, the TCRdb table keeps only in-frame clones and is missing some. Among approximately 90,000 clones listed, over 75% were seen once. Details on this clone: The antigen remains unidentified. The germline gene is not matched at one end of the junction; a read error may be the cause.

The receptor's source is an adult with an advanced solid tumor such as melanoma, head and neck, liver or kidney cancer. This material consisted of CD4+ or CD8+ T cells sorted from blood, taken in a trial of the OX40 agonist ivuxolimab. This chain links TRBV11-2 with TRBJ1-3; weak D call: TRBD1 (5 bases). In nucleotides, the CDR3 is TGTGCCAGCAGATTAGTGGGGGGTGGAAACACCATATATTTT. Encoded protein: CASRLVGGGNTIYF.